This T cell receptor (beta chain) was identified during a study of T-cell reconstitution after alpha-beta-depleted transplantation in children (dated by TCRdb to 2016 to 2017). For the study in its entirety: T-cell immune reconstitution after TCRalphabeta/CD19-depleted allogeneic hematopoietic cell transplantation in children was quantitatively tracked in the study by means of TCR repertoire profiling.

From cysteine to phenylalanine, the CDR3 is 18 amino acids long. Only the CDR3 region is kept as DNA, spanning 54 bases read in frame from base 1. Cut back by 0 bases and 5 bases, the V and J ends lie 22 bases apart. What the research found in general, with its limitations: The frequencies of hyperexpanded clones fell over the following months, and after one year, T-cell counts and TCRbeta diversity were mostly attributed to newly produced T cells. Apparently early alphabetaT-cell count recovery about two months after transplant reportedly relied on only several hundred rapidly expanded clones derived from non-depleted graft cells. In some patients, the high TCRbeta diversity seen at day 60 was put down to recipient T cells and intrathymic progenitors that had survived conditioning.

The meaning of the sample's treatment or condition label: allogeneic hematopoietic cell transplantation with graft depleted of TCRalphabeta T cells and CD19 B cells. The transplant recipients were children given TCRalphabeta/CD19-depleted allogeneic hematopoietic cell grafts. The library was built by means of PCR. TCRdb names Illumina HiSeq 2500 as the instrument used. To normalize quantification of the TCRbeta repertoire, the TCR libraries were built with molecular barcoding that relied on unique molecular identifiers. TCRdb reprocessing: public reads trimmed at Q25 with fastp, clones called with MiXCR, in-frame beta chains kept. Entries are consolidated by CDR3 protein sequence, retaining the most common genes and DNA. The sample records roughly 350,000 distinct CDR3 sequences, about a sixth of which are singletons. Just over 40% of the sample comes from the top ten. In regard to this clonotype: The antigen it recognizes is unknown. No much larger clonotype is one base removed from it; base qualities were not supplied.

The sequence derives from a male patient aged 2-15 years who had a stem cell transplant for acute lymphoblastic leukemia, so the T cells may come from the graft donor. The sequence joins TRBV12-3 or TRBV12-4 to TRBJ2-5; no D gene is confidently identified. This material consisted of PBMCs, mostly from graft donor cells, taken 360 days after TCRalphabeta/CD19-depleted stem cell transplant. The nucleotide sequence is TGTGCCAGCAGTTTAGCCAGACCCCTGAACCTTGCATGGGAGACCCAGTACTTC. Translated, this gives CASSLARPLNLAWETQYF.